Listed here are 11 T cell receptor beta chains from one sample, sequenced in a study of vaccination and CD4 T cells after COVID-19. Treatment denoted: roughly 10-day PBMC culture with coronavirus spike peptide pools or control peptides (ViraFEST assay). Cultured CD4+ T-cell DNA underwent Oncomine TCR Beta short-read sequencing. TCRdb reprocessed the PCR reads via MiXCR and lists one record per CDR3 protein. The table shows 20,000 or so distinct CDR3 sequences, with under 30% occurring only once. These receptors' antigens are unknown. Source material: cultured CD4+ T cells from blood. Every receptor here comes from a human donor with COVID-19.

This clonotype was recorded a few times. The CDR3 region is CASSLGPGAYEQYF. The CDR3 DNA sequence: TGCGCCAGCAGCTTGGGTCCGGGTGCCTACGAGCAGTACTTC. The gene calls are TRBV5-1 and TRBJ2-7; D is ambiguous. Germline V gene data show CDR1 as SGHRS and CDR2 as YFSETQ. CDR3 length equals 14 residues. The V gene lost 0 bases and the J gene lost 2 bases, with 9 bases spanning the gap. Full variable domain (missing parts from reference TRBV5-1 and TRBJ2-7): KAGVTQTPRYLIKTRGQQVTLSCSPISGHRSVSWYQQTPGQGLQFLFEYFSETQRNKGNFPGRFSGRQFSNSRSEMNVSTLELGDSALYLCASSLGPGAYEQYFGPGTRLTVT.

Only a few counts were recorded for this clonotype. This chain joins TRBV20-1 and TRBJ1-1; perhaps TRBD1 as D (6 bases). The CDR3 loop spans 15 amino acids. Germline assignment: CDR1 DFQATT and CDR2 SNEGSKA (reference sequence). With 1 base removed from V and 3 bases from J, the gap between germline ends came to 15 bases. The CDR3 nucleotides are TGCAGTGCTAGAGGCCTCACAGGGACGCACACTGAAGCTTTCTTT. The encoded protein is CSARGLTGTHTEAFF.

This clonotype appeared a few times. Here the CDR3 reads CGFMGLDGYTF. CDR3 DNA: TGCGGCTTCATGGGGCTCGATGGCTACACCTTC. The J gene is TRBJ1-2, the V gene TRBV20-1; D possibly corresponds to TRBD1 (5 bases). Per germline, CDR1 DFQATT and CDR2 SNEGSKA (reference sequence). This CDR3 comprises 11 residues.

J is TRBJ2-1 and V is TRBV5-4; TRBD1 aligns across 7 bases. The CDR3 sequence is 15 residues long. Germline CDR1 SGHNT, CDR2 YYREEE (reference sequence). V was pared by 2 bases and J by 2 bases, with 4 bases of the junction left unmatched. The DNA of the CDR3 is TGTGCCAGCAGCTTCCCAGGGACAGCCTACAATGAGCAGTTCTTC. Translation: CASSFPGTAYNEQFF.

This clonotype was seen only a few times. The chain has TRBV7-2 and TRBJ1-2; a weak D match, TRBD1 (5 bases). The CDR3 consists of 13 residues. Germline assignment: CDR1 SGHTA and CDR2 FQGNSA. The V end was cut by 6 bases, the J end by 8 bases, with 16 bases between. Written as DNA, the CDR3 is TGTGCCAGCAGACCTGGGGGGACGGACGGCTACACCTTC. Its protein product is CASRPGGTDGYTF.

The J gene is TRBJ1-6, the V gene TRBV20-1, with a possible D match to TRBD1 (6 bases). Deletions cut 2 bases from V and 7 bases from J, with 18 bases between. The CDR3 loop spans 16 amino acids. Germline V gene lookup returns CDR1 DFQATT and CDR2 SNEGSKA (reference sequence). This CDR3 reads CSARRSGVKENSPLHF. The CDR3 DNA sequence: TGCAGTGCTAGACGATCAGGGGTAAAGGAGAATTCACCCCTCCACTTT.

The chain links TRBV4-1 to TRBJ2-3, with D perhaps matching TRBD2 (7 bases). Trimming shortened V by 3 bases and J by 3 bases, and 16 bases separated the two germline ends. The germline V gene has CDR1 MGHRA and CDR2 YSYEKL. This CDR3 is built from 16 residues. The CDR3 sequence: CASSQDWGGTTDTQYF. The CDR3 nucleotides are TGCGCCAGCAGCCAGGACTGGGGAGGGACAACAGATACGCAGTATTTT.

This clonotype was picked up a small number of times. The V gene is TRBV27, the J gene TRBJ2-2, with D possibly being TRBD1 or TRBD2 (6 bases each). Germline V CDR1 and CDR2: MNHEY, SMNVEV (reference sequence). V lost 5 bases and J 5 bases, leaving 15 bases between the germline ends. The CDR3 totals 15 residues. CDR3 residues: CASSDGGLGTGELFF. The CDR3 nucleotides are TGTGCCAGCAGTGACGGGGGCCTAGGGACCGGGGAGCTGTTTTTT.

This clonotype has only a few counts. This rearrangement joins TRBV28 to TRBJ2-5, with 8 bases that match TRBD2. The CDR3 runs 15 residues. V lost 5 bases and J lost 4; bases outside the gene matches: 9. Per germline, CDR1 MDHEN and CDR2 SYDVKM. CDR3 in DNA: TGTGCCAGCAGTCTTGAAGGACTAGCCCTAGAGACCCAGTACTTC. This gives the protein CASSLEGLALETQYF.

The chain joins TRBV21-1 to TRBJ2-5; whether TRBD1, the table's D call, matches the DNA was not checked. TRBV21-1 is shown as a pseudogene. The CDR3 extends over 14 amino acids. The CDR3 here is CASSKVGQGETQYF. CDR3 in DNA: TGTGCCAGCAGCAAAGTAGGGCAGGGGGAGACCCAGTACTTC.

This clonotype came up a few times. The chain links TRBV20-1 to TRBJ2-7; weak D call: TRBD1 (5 bases). This CDR3 is 11 amino acids long. Germline CDR1 is DFQATT and CDR2 is SNEGSKA (reference sequence). V lost 6 bases to trimming and J lost 2 bases, with 8 bases between them. For the CDR3, the DNA is TGCAGTGCGGACAAGACCTACGAGCAGTACTTC. This translates into CSADKTYEQYF.